A single sample is the source of the 22 T cell receptor beta chains below, sequenced in a study of T cells in Graves' hyperthyroidism and ophthalmopathy. RNA transcripts yielded amplified TCR beta CDR3 regions. During a first-round RT-PCR of the TCR CDR3, the HTBI primer set was used. TCRdb ran MiXCR on the multiplex PCR reads and lists one entry per CDR3 protein. The sample holds over 350,000 distinct CDR3 sequences; approximately 14% are singletons and the top ten take about 13%. Sequenced sample: blood. These receptors all stem from a man younger than 35 with Graves' ophthalmopathy.

On this clonotype itself: It may be a read error: a sequence one base away is much more abundant. The V gene is TRBV24-1, the J gene TRBJ1-1; TRBD1 matches at 7 bases. This CDR3 has 13 residues. Germline CDR1 is KGHDR and CDR2 is SFDVKD. This chain's CDR3 is CATMGQRNAEAFF. The DNA of the CDR3 is TGTGCCACCATGGGACAGAGGAACGCTGAAGCTTTCTTT.

This clonotype was seen ten or more times. One end of the junction fails to match germline, which may point to a read error. The chain combines TRBV18 with TRBJ2-3, with a tentative D call TRBD1 (6 bases). The germline gives CDR1 KGHSH, CDR2 LQKENI. The CDR3 contains 13 residues. CDR3 protein: CTSSPGGTDTQYF. CDR3 DNA: TGTACCAGCTCACCAGGGGGCACAGATACGCAGTATTTT.

In DNA, the CDR3 is TGCGCCAGCAGCTTGGACGGGGGGGATTCACCCCTCCACTTT. Translation: CASSLDGGDSPLHF. The rearrangement links TRBV5-1 to TRBJ1-6; D perhaps matches TRBD1 (5 bases). The CDR3 contains 14 residues. Trimming left V 0 bases short and J 8 bases short, with 9 bases between. CDR1 and CDR2 from the germline V gene are SGHRS and YFSETQ.

This clonotype was detected many times. The J gene is TRBJ2-7, the V gene TRBV20-1, with TRBD2 identical over 12 bases. CDR1 and CDR2 (germline): DFQATT, SNEGSKA (reference sequence). Trimming cost V 6 bases and J 0 bases; bases outside gene matches: 9. The CDR3 runs to 16 residues. The CDR3: CSAQGLAGSSSYEQYF. The CDR3 region has the DNA TGCAGTGCCCAAGGACTAGCGGGGAGCAGCTCCTACGAGCAGTACTTC.

At least ten counts were recorded for this clonotype. This chain uses TRBV6-1 with TRBJ1-2; 8 positions match TRBD1. Germline V gene data show CDR1 as MNHNS and CDR2 as SASEGT. The V segment lost 4 bases and the J segment 4 bases; nucleotides outside the gene matches: 11. The CDR3 loop spans 16 amino acids. The CDR3: CASSGSFGQGSYGYTF. The CDR3 DNA is TGTGCCAGCAGTGGCTCGTTCGGACAGGGTAGCTATGGCTACACCTTC.

The chain combines TRBV7-6 with TRBJ2-7; possible D gene TRBD1, 6 bases. The J call could be wrong; TRBJ2-1 is a better fit for the DNA end. CDR1 is SGHVS, CDR2 FNYEAQ, per germline. The length of the CDR3 is 14 residues. DNA for the CDR3: TGTGCCAGCAGCTTAGGGCAGGGGAGCTACGAGCAGTTCTTC. This gives the protein CASSLGQGSYEQFF.

This clonotype was counted ten times or more. The chain has TRBV7-9 and TRBJ2-1; TRBD1 is a possible D gene (7 bases). This CDR3 is 15 amino acids long. Looked up from germline, CDR1 is SEHNR and CDR2 is FQNEAQ (reference sequence). V lost 5 bases and J lost 2, with 13 bases in between. This CDR3 is CASSQGGPAYNEQFF. The CDR3 DNA reads TGTGCCAGCAGCCAGGGGGGACCAGCCTACAATGAGCAGTTCTTC.

This sequence joins TRBV19 and TRBJ1-3; D is unresolved. The CDR3 has 14 residues. The germline V gene has CDR1 LNHDA and CDR2 SQIVND (reference sequence). Deletions cut 2 bases from V and 1 base from J, with 6 bases between. The CDR3 spells CASSISGSGNTIYF. CDR3 sequence (DNA): TGTGCCAGTAGTATAAGCGGGTCTGGAAACACCATATATTTT. The full variable domain, its missing parts supplied by reference TRBV19 and TRBJ1-3, is DGGITQSPKYLFRKEGQNVTLSCEQNLNHDAMYWYRQDPGQGLRLIYYSQIVNDFQKGDIAEGYSVSREKKESFPLTVTSAQKNPTAFYLCASSISGSGNTIYFGEGSWLTVV.

The chain recombines TRBV10-3 with TRBJ1-5; D is uncertain. In germline, CDR1 is ENHRY, CDR2 SYGVKD. The V and J ends lost 4 bases and 0 bases respectively, with 7 bases between them. The CDR3 length is 14 residues. DNA for the CDR3: TGTGCCATCAGTGGGGGTTATAGCAATCAGCCCCAGCATTTT. Protein sequence: CAISGGYSNQPQHF.

This clonotype was seen many times. This chain links TRBV15 with TRBJ1-1; 7 nucleotides line up with TRBD1. Looked up from germline, CDR1 is LNHNV and CDR2 is YYDKDF (reference sequence). Germline trimming cut 6 bases from V and 2 bases from J; bases unmatched to any gene: 9. This CDR3 is built from 15 residues. CDR3: CATRGYRGLNTEAFF. CDR3 DNA sequence: TGTGCCACCAGGGGTTACAGGGGCCTCAACACTGAAGCTTTCTTT.

J is TRBJ2-7 and V is TRBV24-1; possibly TRBD1 for D (6 bases). V gave up 5 bases and J gave up 5 bases, with 15 bases separating them. Germline V lookup: CDR1 KGHDR, CDR2 SFDVKD. There are 14 residues in the CDR3. The CDR3 here is CATSGDTGSHEQYF. For the CDR3, the DNA is TGTGCCACCAGTGGCGATACAGGGAGCCACGAGCAGTACTTC.

This clonotype was detected many times. The chain carries TRBV6-1 and TRBJ2-1; TRBD1 is a possible D gene (6 bases). The CDR3 loop spans 13 amino acids. CDR1 is MNHNS and CDR2 is SASEGT in the germline V gene. The V gene lost 5 bases and the J gene lost 8 bases, with 13 bases spanning the gap. The CDR3 DNA reads as TGTGCCAGCAGTCCCAACAGGGTTTATGAGCAGTTCTTC. The encoded protein is CASSPNRVYEQFF.

This clonotype was seen a handful of times. The chain combines TRBV4-1 with TRBJ2-4; TRBD2 matches 10 bases. The junction had 3 bases not matched to a gene; V was cut back by 0 bases and J by 7 bases. Germline V lookup: CDR1 MGHRA, CDR2 YSYEKL. The CDR3 runs to 15 residues. The CDR3 here is CASSQDLAGDNIQYF. The CDR3 DNA sequence: TGCGCCAGCAGCCAAGATCTAGCGGGAGATAACATTCAGTACTTC.

The chain has TRBV12-3 or TRBV12-4 and TRBJ2-5; D remains unclear. CDR3 length: 14 residues. The germline V and J ends were trimmed by 3 bases and 0 bases, with 8 bases remaining between them. The chain's CDR3 is CASSFAAYQETQYF. DNA for the CDR3: TGTGCCAGCAGTTTCGCGGCGTACCAAGAGACCCAGTACTTC.

This clonotype showed up many times. The chain uses TRBV12-3 or TRBV12-4 and TRBJ2-1, with 12 bases fitting TRBD2. The CDR3 extends over 17 amino acids. The junction had 9 bases not matched to a gene; V was cut back by 2 bases and J by 7 bases. The CDR3 sequence is CASSLWASGGAGNEQFF. The CDR3 region has the DNA TGTGCCAGCAGTTTATGGGCTAGCGGGGGGGCGGGAAATGAGCAGTTCTTC.

A few counts support this clonotype. The V call is TRBV30, the J call TRBJ1-4; 10 bases match TRBD1. J was trimmed by 2 bases and V by 2 bases; bases with no gene match: 2. This CDR3 has 15 amino acids. Germline CDR1 is GTSNPN and CDR2 is SVGIG (reference sequence). Written as DNA, the CDR3 is TGTGCCTGGAGTCAGACAGGGGGCACTAATGAAAAACTGTTTTTT. Encoded protein: CAWSQTGGTNEKLFF.

The chain combines TRBV19 with TRBJ1-3; 8 nucleotides line up with TRBD1. Germline trimming cut 7 bases from V and 0 bases from J; bases unmatched to any gene: 2. This CDR3 contains 14 residues. Germline values: CDR1 LNHDA, CDR2 SQIVND (reference sequence). The CDR3 region is CASKTGDSGNTIYF. The CDR3 DNA reads TGTGCCAGTAAGACAGGGGACTCTGGAAACACCATATATTTT.

This clonotype has a count of ten or more. The gene calls are TRBV10-1 and TRBJ2-1; the D gene is possibly TRBD2 (6 bases). V lost 4 bases to trimming and J lost 4 bases, with 11 bases between them. Per germline, CDR1 WNHNN and CDR2 SYGVQD (reference sequence). The CDR3 contains 14 residues. This CDR3 reads CASSGGEPYNEQFF. The CDR3 DNA reads TGCGCCAGCAGTGGGGGGGAGCCGTACAATGAGCAGTTCTTC.

The genes are TRBV11-2 and TRBJ2-3, with a possible D match to TRBD2 (6 bases). Germline-derived CDR1 and CDR2 are SGHAT and FQNNGV. The CDR3 is 16 residues long. V lost 1 base and J 0 bases, leaving 11 bases between the germline ends. Here the CDR3 reads CASSLGVSGSTDTQYF. As DNA, the CDR3 is TGTGCCAGCAGCTTAGGCGTGAGCGGGAGCACAGATACGCAGTATTTT.

This clonotype was found a few times. The rearrangement joins TRBV6-1 to TRBJ2-7; D is perhaps TRBD1 (6 bases). The CDR3 covers 14 residues. The germline V gene has CDR1 MNHNS and CDR2 SASEGT. Trimming removed 10 bases at V and 4 bases at J, with 20 bases between. The CDR3, as DNA: TGTGCCACAACCTATACAGGGTCCAGATACGAGCAGTACTTC. Its translation is CATTYTGSRYEQYF.

This clonotype was found many times. The chain combines TRBV7-9 with TRBJ2-1; 10 bases are shared with TRBD2. The ends lost 1 base at V and 8 bases at J; junction bases unmatched: 2. From germline, CDR1 is SEHNR and CDR2 FQNEAQ (reference sequence). The CDR3 spans 14 residues. The CDR3 loop reads CASSLELAGHEQFF. The CDR3 nucleotides read TGTGCCAGCAGCTTAGAACTAGCGGGGCATGAGCAGTTCTTC.

The gene calls are TRBV10-2 and TRBJ2-7; TRBD2 might be the D (5 bases). The V gene's germline CDR1 is WSHSY and CDR2 SAAADI. Trimming took off 0 bases at V and 6 bases at J, with 18 bases between the two ends. The CDR3 spans 16 residues. DNA of the CDR3: TGCGCCAGCAGTGAGTCGATCGGGGTGGACCGATGCGAGCAGTACTTC. Translating gives CASSESIGVDRCEQYF.